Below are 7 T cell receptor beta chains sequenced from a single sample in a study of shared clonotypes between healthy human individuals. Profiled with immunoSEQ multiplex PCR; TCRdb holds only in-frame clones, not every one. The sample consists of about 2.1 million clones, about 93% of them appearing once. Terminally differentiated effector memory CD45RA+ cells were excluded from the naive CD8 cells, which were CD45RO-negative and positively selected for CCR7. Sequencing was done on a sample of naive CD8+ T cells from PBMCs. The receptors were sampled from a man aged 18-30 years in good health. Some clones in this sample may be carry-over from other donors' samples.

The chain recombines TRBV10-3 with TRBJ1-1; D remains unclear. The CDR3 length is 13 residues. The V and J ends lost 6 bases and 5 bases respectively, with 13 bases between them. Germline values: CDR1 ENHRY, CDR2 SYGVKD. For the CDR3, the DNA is TGTGCCATCAGGGAGGGTCTTTCAACTGAAGCTTTCTTT. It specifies CAIREGLSTEAFF.

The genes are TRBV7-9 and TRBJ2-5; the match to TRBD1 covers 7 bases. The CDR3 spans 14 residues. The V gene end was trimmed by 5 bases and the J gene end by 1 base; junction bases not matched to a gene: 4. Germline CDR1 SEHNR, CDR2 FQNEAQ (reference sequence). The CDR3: CASSPWDSQETQYF. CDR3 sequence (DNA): TGTGCCAGCAGCCCCTGGGACAGCCAAGAGACCCAGTACTTC.

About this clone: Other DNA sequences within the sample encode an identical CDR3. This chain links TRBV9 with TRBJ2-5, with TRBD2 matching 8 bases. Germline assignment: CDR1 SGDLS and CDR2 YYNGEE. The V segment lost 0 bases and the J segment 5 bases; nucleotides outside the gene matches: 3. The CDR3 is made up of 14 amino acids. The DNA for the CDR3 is TGTGCCAGCAGCGTAGGTGGCGGGAGGGAGACCCAGTACTTC. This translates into CASSVGGGRETQYF.

The CDR3: CASTDKAGQYTEAFF. For the CDR3, the DNA is TGTGCCAGCACCGATAAAGCCGGGCAGTACACTGAAGCTTTCTTT. The chain joins TRBV28 to TRBJ1-1; unclear D gene. The V gene lost 7 bases and the J gene lost 3 bases, with 18 bases spanning the gap. The CDR3 covers 15 residues. Per germline, CDR1 MDHEN and CDR2 SYDVKM.

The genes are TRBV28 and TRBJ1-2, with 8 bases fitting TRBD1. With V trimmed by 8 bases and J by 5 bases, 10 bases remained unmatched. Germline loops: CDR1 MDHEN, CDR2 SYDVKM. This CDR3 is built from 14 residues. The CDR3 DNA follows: TGTGCCAGCGACAGGACAGGGCTGGGGTATGGCTACACCTTC. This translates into CASDRTGLGYGYTF.

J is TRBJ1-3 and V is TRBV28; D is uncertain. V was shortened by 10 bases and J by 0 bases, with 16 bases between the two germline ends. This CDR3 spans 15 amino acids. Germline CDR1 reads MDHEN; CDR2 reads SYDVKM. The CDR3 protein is CATRIEVSSGNTIYF. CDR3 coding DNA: TGTGCCACTCGGATTGAGGTCAGCTCTGGAAACACCATATATTTT.

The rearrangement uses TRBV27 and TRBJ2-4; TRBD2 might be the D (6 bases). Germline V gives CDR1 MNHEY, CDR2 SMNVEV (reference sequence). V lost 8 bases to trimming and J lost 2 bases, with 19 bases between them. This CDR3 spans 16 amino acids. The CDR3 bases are TGTGCCAGCCTCACCGGGACTCCCTTTCCCAAAAACATTCAGTACTTC. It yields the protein CASLTGTPFPKNIQYF.